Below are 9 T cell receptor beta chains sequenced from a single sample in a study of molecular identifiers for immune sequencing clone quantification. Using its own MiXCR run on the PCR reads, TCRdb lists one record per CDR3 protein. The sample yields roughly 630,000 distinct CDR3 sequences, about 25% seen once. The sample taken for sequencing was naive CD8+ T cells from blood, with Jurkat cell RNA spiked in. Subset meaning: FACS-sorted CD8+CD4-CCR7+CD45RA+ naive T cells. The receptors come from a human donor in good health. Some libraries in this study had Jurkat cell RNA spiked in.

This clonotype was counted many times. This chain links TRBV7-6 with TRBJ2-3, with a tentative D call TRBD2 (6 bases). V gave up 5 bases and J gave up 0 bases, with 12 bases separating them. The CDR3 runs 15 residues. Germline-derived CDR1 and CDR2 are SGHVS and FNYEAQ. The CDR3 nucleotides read TGTGCCAGCAGCCGGACGGGACTTAGCACAGATACGCAGTATTTT. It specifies CASSRTGLSTDTQYF.

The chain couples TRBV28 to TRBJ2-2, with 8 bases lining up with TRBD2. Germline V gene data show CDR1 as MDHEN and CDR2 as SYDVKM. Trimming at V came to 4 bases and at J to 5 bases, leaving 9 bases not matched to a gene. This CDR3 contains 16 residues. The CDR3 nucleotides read TGTGCCAGCAGTTCCGTGGGACTAGTCGGTACCGGGGAGCTGTTTTTT. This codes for CASSSVGLVGTGELFF. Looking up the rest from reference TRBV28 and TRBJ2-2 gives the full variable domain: DVKVTQSSRYLVKRTGEKVFLECVQDMDHENMFWYRQDPGLGLRLIYFSYDVKMKEKGDIPEGYSVSREKKERFSLILESASTNQTSMYLCASSSVGLVGTGELFFGEGSRLTVL.

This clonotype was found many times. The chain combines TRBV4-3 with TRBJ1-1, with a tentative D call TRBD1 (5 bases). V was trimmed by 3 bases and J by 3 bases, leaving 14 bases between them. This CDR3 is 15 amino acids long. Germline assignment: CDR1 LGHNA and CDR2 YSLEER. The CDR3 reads CASSQDTGAYTEAFF. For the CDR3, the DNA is TGCGCCAGCAGCCAGGATACCGGGGCCTACACTGAAGCTTTCTTT.

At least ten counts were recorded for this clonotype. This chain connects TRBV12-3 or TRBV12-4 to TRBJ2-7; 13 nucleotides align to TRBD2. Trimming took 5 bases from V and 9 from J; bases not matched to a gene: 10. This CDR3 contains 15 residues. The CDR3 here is CASSPRTSGGPGQYF. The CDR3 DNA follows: TGTGCCAGCAGTCCACGGACTAGCGGGGGACCCGGGCAGTACTTC.

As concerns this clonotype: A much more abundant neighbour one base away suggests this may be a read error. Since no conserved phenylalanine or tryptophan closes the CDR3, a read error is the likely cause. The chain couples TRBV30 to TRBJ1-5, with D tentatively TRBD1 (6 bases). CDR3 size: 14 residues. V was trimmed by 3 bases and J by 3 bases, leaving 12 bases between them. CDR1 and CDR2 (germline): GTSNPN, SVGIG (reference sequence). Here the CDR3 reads CAWSSTGINQPQHL. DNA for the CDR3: TGTGCCTGGAGCTCCACAGGGATCAATCAGCCCCAGCATCTT.

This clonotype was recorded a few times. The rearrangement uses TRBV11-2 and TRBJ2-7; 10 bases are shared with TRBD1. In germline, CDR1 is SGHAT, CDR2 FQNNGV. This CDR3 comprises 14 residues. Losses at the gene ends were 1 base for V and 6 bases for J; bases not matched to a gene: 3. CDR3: CASSLGDRGFEQYF. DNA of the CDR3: TGTGCCAGCAGCTTAGGGGACAGGGGTTTCGAGCAGTACTTC.

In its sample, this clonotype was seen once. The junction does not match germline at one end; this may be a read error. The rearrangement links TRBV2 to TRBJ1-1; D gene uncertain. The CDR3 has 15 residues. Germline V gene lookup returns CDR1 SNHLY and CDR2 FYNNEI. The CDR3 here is CASKGGRYLNTEALF. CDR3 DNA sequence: TGTGCCAGCAAGGGAGGACGGTACCTGAACACTGAAGCTCTCTTT.

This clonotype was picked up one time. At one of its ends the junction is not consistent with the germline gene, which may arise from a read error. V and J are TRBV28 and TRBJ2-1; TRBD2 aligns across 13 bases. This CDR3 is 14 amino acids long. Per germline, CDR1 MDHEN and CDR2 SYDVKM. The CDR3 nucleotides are TGTGCCAGCAGCCCGGGACTAGCGGGATATGAGCAGTCCTTC. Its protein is CASSPGLAGYEQSF.

The CDR3 here is CASSYSHTSLPHGELFF. Here the CDR3 DNA reads TGTGCCAGCAGTTACTCGCACACTAGCCTCCCACACGGGGAGCTGTTTTTT. The V call is TRBV6-2 or TRBV6-3, the J call TRBJ2-2, with D perhaps TRBD2 (6 bases). The CDR3 extends over 17 amino acids. V was cut by 0 bases and J by 7 bases, with 18 bases left in between. Germline assignment: CDR1 MNHEY and CDR2 SVGEGT.